The 32 T cell receptor beta chains below were found in one sample sequenced in a study of blood T cell repertoires in COVID-19. Some clones are missing from TCRdb's copy, which holds only in-frame ones; the method was immunoSEQ multiplex PCR. The data hold around 260,000 clones, with about 89% observed a single time. Sequencing was done on a sample of peripheral blood. These receptor sequences come from a man aged 30 to 39 with acute or convalescent COVID-19.

This clone appeared once. V usage is TRBV2 and J usage is TRBJ2-6; D may be TRBD1 (8 bases). This CDR3 has 17 amino acids. Trimming left V 6 bases short and J 1 base short, with 16 bases between. The germline V gene has CDR1 SNHLY and CDR2 FYNNEI. The CDR3 region has the DNA TGTGCCAGCAGACCCGACAGGGGAGGGTCTGGGGCCAACGTCCTGACTTTC. This translates into CASRPDRGGSGANVLTF.

The chain uses TRBV11-1 and TRBJ2-1; 12 bases align to TRBD2. Unmatched junction bases numbered 1, after V lost 7 bases and J lost 6 bases. The CDR3 is made up of 13 amino acids. Per the germline V gene, CDR1 is SGHAT and CDR2 is FQDESV (reference sequence). DNA of the CDR3: TGTGCCAGCACTAGCGGGGGGGCCAATGAGCAGTTCTTC. Protein product: CASTSGGANEQFF.

V is TRBV11-2 and J is TRBJ1-2; the D gene is possibly TRBD1 (6 bases). Germline V gene data show CDR1 as SGHAT and CDR2 as FQNNGV. Trimming stripped 1 base from V and 6 bases from J, with 12 bases between. The CDR3 spans 14 residues. The CDR3 nucleotides read TGTGCCAGCAGCTTAGTCGGCAGGGGAGATGGCTACACCTTC. The encoded protein is CASSLVGRGDGYTF.

A few counts support this clone. The rearrangement links TRBV5-8 to TRBJ2-7, with TRBD1 matching 7 bases. CDR1 is SGHTS and CDR2 is YDEGEE in the germline V gene. CDR3 size: 13 residues. Trimming removed 4 bases from V and 4 bases from J; junction bases left unmatched: 5. CDR3 DNA sequence: TGTGCCAGCAGCGTTTCGGGACAGTACGAGCAGTACTTC. Translated: CASSVSGQYEQYF.

The chain recombines TRBV30 with TRBJ1-3; D is unclear. The ends were cut back, 3 bases at V and 4 bases at J, with 10 bases in the middle. Germline CDR1 GTSNPN, CDR2 SVGIG (reference sequence). The CDR3 runs 13 residues. The CDR3 protein is CAWSPPLGNTIYF. The CDR3 coding sequence is TGTGCCTGGAGCCCCCCCCTCGGAAACACCATATATTTT.

This clone was counted once. The chain combines TRBV6-5 with TRBJ2-1; 9 positions agree with TRBD1. J gave up 6 bases and V 6 bases, and 6 bases lay outside the gene matches. CDR1 and CDR2 (germline): MNHEY, SVGAGI. CDR3 length: 14 amino acids. The chain's CDR3 is CASRPPGQGNEQFF. The CDR3 DNA reads as TGTGCCAGCAGGCCACCGGGACAGGGCAATGAGCAGTTCTTC.

Note on this clone: Additional DNA sequences in this sample encode the identical CDR3. This chain connects TRBV19 to TRBJ1-1; D not resolved. The CDR3 extends over 12 amino acids. Germline CDR1 and CDR2: LNHDA and SQIVND (reference sequence). Trimming shortened V by 3 bases and J by 4 bases, and 6 bases separated the two germline ends. CDR3 residues: CASSIGVTEAFF. CDR3 sequence (DNA): TGTGCCAGTAGTATTGGAGTCACTGAAGCTTTCTTT.

The chain joins TRBV5-1 to TRBJ2-2, with D perhaps matching TRBD1 (7 bases). V lost 4 bases, J lost 2 bases, and 12 bases lay in between. The CDR3 loop spans 15 amino acids. Per the germline V gene, CDR1 is SGHRS and CDR2 is YFSETQ. The CDR3 coding sequence is TGCGCCAGCAGCCCAGGGGGACTCAACACCGGGGAGCTGTTTTTT. Amino acids: CASSPGGLNTGELFF.

The chain has TRBV29-1 and TRBJ1-4; D gene uncertain. The CDR3 consists of 12 residues. V lost 7 bases and J 4 bases, leaving 10 bases between the germline ends. Germline CDR1 and CDR2: SQVTM and ANQGSEA. Here the CDR3 DNA reads TGCAGCGCCCAAGTCAGTAATGAAAAACTGTTTTTT. This codes for CSAQVSNEKLFF. Full variable domain (missing parts from reference TRBV29-1 and TRBJ1-4): SAVISQKPSRDICQRGTSLTIQCQVDSQVTMMFWYRQQPGQSLTLIATANQGSEATYESGFVIDKFPISRPNLTFSTLTVSNMSPEDSSIYLCSAQVSNEKLFFGSGTQLSVL.

The chain has TRBV5-1 and TRBJ1-1, with a tentative D call TRBD1 (5 bases). Germline V lookup: CDR1 SGHRS, CDR2 YFSETQ. The V and J ends lost 2 bases and 0 bases respectively, with 11 bases between them. The CDR3 length is 15 residues. The CDR3 sequence: CASSLQDQVNTEAFF. CDR3 nucleotides: TGCGCCAGCAGCTTACAGGACCAGGTGAACACTGAAGCTTTCTTT.

The chain combines TRBV12-3 or TRBV12-4 with TRBJ1-4, with unresolved D. V was pared by 5 bases and J by 5 bases, with 9 bases between. CDR3 length: 13 residues. The DNA of the CDR3 is TGTGCCAGCAGTCCACAGAGAAATGAAAAACTGTTTTTT. Translated: CASSPQRNEKLFF.

The V call is TRBV6-4, the J call TRBJ2-2; D unclear. In germline, CDR1 is MRHNA, CDR2 SNTAGT. The CDR3 extends over 12 amino acids. Trimming shortened V by 6 bases and J by 6 bases, and 8 bases separated the two germline ends. CDR3 bases: TGTGCCAGCAGGAAGGAGTCCGGGGAGCTGTTTTTT. This sequence encodes CASRKESGELFF.

CDR3 region: CASRPGTVNTGELFF. CDR3 sequence (DNA): TGTGCCAGTAGACCCGGGACAGTGAACACCGGGGAGCTGTTTTTT. The V gene is TRBV19, the J gene TRBJ2-2; 7 nucleotides line up with TRBD1. Trimming cost V 6 bases and J 1 base; bases outside gene matches: 5. Germline CDR1 and CDR2: LNHDA and SQIVND (reference sequence). The CDR3 sequence is 15 residues long.

V gene TRBV5-5 combines with J gene TRBJ2-2; D might be TRBD2 (5 bases). CDR1 is SGHKS and CDR2 is YYEKEE in the germline V gene (reference sequence). This CDR3 is built from 15 residues. The V and J ends lost 3 bases and 4 bases respectively, with 13 bases between them. This CDR3 reads CASSSGIGITGELFF. CDR3 coding DNA: TGTGCCAGCAGCTCCGGGATAGGAATCACCGGGGAGCTGTTTTTT.

CDR3 nucleotides: TGTGCCAGCAGCCTGCAGGGACAGGGCAGACAGCCCCAGCATTTT. Amino acids: CASSLQGQGRQPQHF. This chain uses TRBV6-5 with TRBJ1-5; 9 nucleotides match TRBD1. V was clipped by 6 bases and J by 7 bases; unmatched bases: 10. Germline V lookup: CDR1 MNHEY, CDR2 SVGAGI. The CDR3 extends over 15 amino acids.

The V and J genes are TRBV5-1 and TRBJ2-1; 9 bases agree with TRBD2. CDR3 length: 14 residues. After removal of 4 bases from V and 10 bases from J, the junction contained 9 bases not matched to a gene. Looked up from germline, CDR1 is SGHRS and CDR2 is YFSETQ. In DNA form, the CDR3 reads TGCGCCAGCAGCCCCGGACTAGCGATCAAAGAGCAGTTCTTC. Amino acids: CASSPGLAIKEQFF.

This chain links TRBV30 with TRBJ1-6; maybe TRBD1 (5 bases). V was pared by 0 bases and J by 4 bases, with 10 bases between. The CDR3 is 15 residues long. The germline CDR1 and CDR2 sequences are GTSNPN and SVGIG (reference sequence). CDR3 nucleotide sequence: TGTGCCTGGAGTGTAACGACAGTGTATAATTCACCCCTCCACTTT. The encoded protein is CAWSVTTVYNSPLHF. Based on the CDR3 plus reference TRBV30 and TRBJ1-6, the full variable domain is SQTIHQWPATLVQPVGSPLSLECTVEGTSNPNLYWYRQAAGRGLQLLFYSVGIGQISSEVPQNLSASRPQDRQFILSSKKLLLSDSGFYLCAWSVTTVYNSPLHFGNGTRLTVT.

The chain joins TRBV19 to TRBJ2-7; TRBD1 might be the D (5 bases). V lost 7 bases, J lost 0 bases, and 13 bases lay in between. The CDR3 sequence is 14 residues long. Looked up from germline, CDR1 is LNHDA and CDR2 is SQIVND (reference sequence). The CDR3 here is CASTPAGNSYEQYF. Written as DNA, the CDR3 is TGTGCCAGTACCCCGGCAGGGAACTCCTACGAGCAGTACTTC.

The rearrangement uses TRBV6-5 and TRBJ2-1, with 11 bases identical to TRBD2. The CDR3 is 15 residues long. The germline V gene encodes CDR1 MNHEY and CDR2 SVGAGI. Trimming cost V 7 bases and J 7 bases; bases outside gene matches: 9. CDR3 DNA: TGTGCCAGCACCAAGACTAGCGGGATTCTTAATGAGCAGTTCTTC. It translates to CASTKTSGILNEQFF.

There are a few counts of this clone. This chain links TRBV9 with TRBJ2-4; 7 bases map to TRBD2. Germline V gene data show CDR1 as SGDLS and CDR2 as YYNGEE. V trimming: 3 bases; J trimming: 5 bases; junction bases outside the gene matches: 14. This CDR3 is 17 amino acids long. CDR3 DNA: TGTGCCAGCAGCGCCGAGGTGGTCCGGGGGAGGGAAAACATTCAGTACTTC. As protein: CASSAEVVRGRENIQYF.

The V gene is TRBV2, the J gene TRBJ2-3, with 7 nucleotides matching TRBD1. The germline V gene encodes CDR1 SNHLY and CDR2 FYNNEI. V was pared by 8 bases and J by 6 bases, with 5 bases of the junction left unmatched. The CDR3 has 12 residues. In nucleotides, the CDR3 is TGTGCCAGCGGAGACAGGGACGATACGCAGTATTTT. It yields the protein CASGDRDDTQYF. Full variable domain (rest looked up from reference TRBV2 and TRBJ2-3): EPEVTQTPSHQVTQMGQEVILRCVPISNHLYFYWYRQILGQKVEFLVSFYNNEISEKSEIFDDQFSVERPDGSNFTLKIRSTKLEDSAMYFCASGDRDDTQYFGPGTRLTVL.

J is TRBJ2-7 and V is TRBV20-1; TRBD1 aligns across 7 bases. Germline V CDR1 and CDR2: DFQATT, SNEGSKA (reference sequence). There are 11 residues in the CDR3. Unmatched junction bases numbered 7, after V lost 8 bases and J lost 6 bases. The DNA of the CDR3 is TGCAGTCATGAGGGGGCGTCCGAGCAGTACTTC. Its translation is CSHEGASEQYF.

The V gene is TRBV28, the J gene TRBJ1-4, with D possibly TRBD1 on 6 matching bases. The CDR3 spans 15 residues. The germline CDR1 and CDR2 sequences are MDHEN and SYDVKM. The V gene lost 10 bases and the J gene lost 4 bases, with 19 bases spanning the gap. DNA for the CDR3: TGTGCCACCTCTCTAGGGGGGGTACGTAATGAAAAACTGTTTTTT. It is translated as CATSLGGVRNEKLFF.

The rearrangement uses TRBV19 and TRBJ1-2; the D is unclear. The CDR3 extends over 12 amino acids. Germline CDR1 and CDR2: LNHDA and SQIVND (reference sequence). The germline V and J ends were trimmed by 1 base and 7 bases, with 7 bases remaining between them. CDR3 DNA sequence: TGTGCCAGTAGTATAGCTGCGGCTGGCTACACCTTC. Translation gives CASSIAAAGYTF.

The CDR3 region has the DNA TGCGCCAGCAGCCTGCGACAGGGGGCGAAAGAAAAACTGTTTTTT. It yields the protein CASSLRQGAKEKLFF. The J gene is TRBJ1-4, the V gene TRBV5-1, with 10 bases fitting TRBD1. The CDR3 spans 15 residues. Germline V gives CDR1 SGHRS, CDR2 YFSETQ. J lost 8 bases, V lost 4 bases, and 8 bases had no gene match.

This clone was seen only once. CDR3 amino acids: CASSLGFGGTQYF. The CDR3 DNA sequence: TGTGCCAGCAGTTTAGGGTTTGGAGGGACCCAGTACTTC. The chain uses TRBV27 and TRBJ2-5, with D perhaps matching TRBD2 (5 bases). The V gene's germline CDR1 is MNHEY and CDR2 SMNVEV (reference sequence). The CDR3 contains 13 residues. Trimming pared 2 bases from V and 7 bases from J, leaving 11 bases between.

This clone was seen a single time. The V and J genes are TRBV5-4 and TRBJ2-1, with D unresolved. CDR3 size: 16 residues. Trimming stripped 4 bases from V and 6 bases from J, with 20 bases between. Germline CDR1 reads SGHNT; CDR2 reads YYREEE (reference sequence). The CDR3 DNA sequence: TGTGCCAGCAGCCCCCTAATCTCAACGTCTCTCAATGAGCAGTTCTTC. This sequence encodes CASSPLISTSLNEQFF. Full variable domain (outside the CDR3, taken from reference TRBV5-4 and TRBJ2-1): ETGVTQSPTHLIKTRGQQVTLRCSSQSGHNTVSWYQQALGQGPQFIFQYYREEENGRGNFPPRFSGLQFPNYSSELNVNALELDDSALYLCASSPLISTSLNEQFFGPGTRLTVL.

The chain has TRBV27 and TRBJ2-3; a possible D gene is TRBD2 (5 bases). This CDR3 comprises 16 residues. Germline assignment: CDR1 MNHEY and CDR2 SMNVEV (reference sequence). V gave up 2 bases and J gave up 6 bases, with 18 bases separating them. CDR3 sequence: CASSLGQGLRGDTQYF. The CDR3 region has the DNA TGTGCCAGCAGTTTAGGGCAAGGGCTCCGCGGGGATACGCAGTATTTT.

V and J are TRBV7-3 and TRBJ2-6, with a weak D call TRBD2 (7 bases). Looked up from germline, CDR1 is SGHTA and CDR2 is FQGTGA. V lost 2 bases, J lost 2 bases, and 22 bases lay in between. The CDR3 is 20 amino acids. The CDR3 sequence: CASSLYSGQGGGTGANVLTF. The CDR3, as DNA: TGTGCCAGCAGCTTATATTCTGGGCAGGGAGGGGGAACTGGGGCCAACGTCCTGACTTTC. Based on the CDR3 plus reference TRBV7-3 and TRBJ2-6, the full variable domain is GAGVSQTPSNKVTEKGKYVELRCDPISGHTALYWYRQSLGQGPEFLIYFQGTGAADDSGLPNDRFFAVRPEGSVSTLKIQRTERGDSAVYLCASSLYSGQGGGTGANVLTFGAGSRLTVL.

The V gene is TRBV7-9, the J gene TRBJ1-6; TRBD1 matches at 8 bases. Germline lookup yields CDR1 SEHNR and CDR2 FQNEAQ (reference sequence). CDR3 length: 14 residues. With V trimmed by 5 bases and J by 8 bases, 5 bases remained unmatched. The CDR3 DNA reads as TGTGCCAGCAGCGGGGACAGGTTTTATTCACCCCTCCACTTT. Protein sequence: CASSGDRFYSPLHF.

The rearrangement uses TRBV19 and TRBJ1-2; 11 nucleotides line up with TRBD1. V lost 0 bases to trimming and J lost 5 bases; unmatched junction nucleotides: 8. The CDR3 has 17 amino acids. The germline V gene encodes CDR1 LNHDA and CDR2 SQIVND (reference sequence). In nucleotides, the CDR3 is TGTGCCAGTAGTATAGATTGGACAGGGGGCGTTGGGTATGGCTACACCTTC. Its translation is CASSIDWTGGVGYGYTF.

This CDR3 reads CASSQGQGYGYTF. CDR3 DNA sequence: TGCGCCAGCAGCCAGGGACAGGGCTATGGCTACACCTTC. This chain connects TRBV5-1 to TRBJ1-2, with 9 bases identical to TRBD1. The CDR3 consists of 13 residues. Germline V gene data show CDR1 as SGHRS and CDR2 as YFSETQ. V gave up 4 bases and J gave up 4 bases; unmatched junction bases: 2.